Below, one TCR beta chain is given with its context. TCRdb independently ran MiXCR on the RT-PCR reads; one entry per CDR3 protein. The repertoire holds about 180,000 distinct CDR3 sequences, with approximately 11% as singletons. The CDR3 contains 14 residues. CDR1 and CDR2 (germline): LGHNA, YNFKEQ. V dropped 4 bases and J dropped 2; count of bases not matched to a gene: 4. The data were obtained in a study of response to subunit inactivated influenza vaccine. This chain connects TRBV4-2 to TRBJ2-7; 8 bases are shared with TRBD2. The clonotype originates from a man aged 50 to 69 who received an inactivated influenza vaccine. Sample: CD8+ T cells sorted from PBMCs, taken around 25 months after vaccination. The CDR3 coding sequence is TGTGCCAGCAGCCCTCGGGGGGGGGCCTACGAGCAGTACTTC. As protein: CASSPRGGAYEQYF.